A selection of T cell receptor beta chains follows, all from one sample in a study of OX40 agonist ivuxolimab in advanced cancers. Method: immunoSEQ multiplex PCR; TCRdb's copy keeps in-frame clones and lacks some. The data contain approximately 70,000 clones, 83% of them singletons. The specimen comprised CD4+ or CD8+ T cells sorted from blood, sampled in a trial of the OX40 agonist ivuxolimab. Receptors originate from an adult with an advanced solid tumor such as melanoma, head and neck, liver or kidney cancer. Each CDR3 is given with its conserved first and last residue. The D gene is left open where the match is weak. Size values are once, few and many counts, or a class for expanded clones, and some rows have none.

. TRBJ2-3 TRBV10-3 TRBD2 CAISEGLRTSGGWLDTQYF TGTGCCATCAGTGAAGGTCTTAGGACTAGCGGGGGGTGGTTAGATACGCAGTATTTT
. TRBJ1-1 TRBV18 . CASEGQMNTEAFF TGTGCCAGCGAGGGGCAGATGAACACTGAAGCTTTCTTT
. TRBJ2-7 TRBV10-1 TRBD1 CASRLRQGAYEQYF TGCGCCAGCAGGCTTCGACAGGGGGCCTACGAGCAGTACTTC
. TRBJ2-7 TRBV11-2 . CASRSGSMVHEQYF TGTGCCAGCAGATCCGGGAGTATGGTCCACGAGCAGTACTTC
once TRBJ2-2 TRBV6-6 . CASSRGLTGELFF TGTGCCAGCAGTCGGGGGCTTACCGGGGAGCTGTTTTTT
once TRBJ1-1 TRBV6-6 TRBD1 CASSTGTAKNTEAFF TGTGCCAGCAGTACTGGGACAGCGAAGAACACTGAAGCTTTCTTT
. TRBJ1-2 TRBV19 TRBD1 CASSIKGQGLTFDPYGYTF TGTGCCAGTAGTATAAAGGGACAGGGACTTACTTTCGACCCATATGGCTACACCTTC
. TRBJ1-4 TRBV6-1 . CASRQVLEKLFF TGTGCCAGCAGACAGGTTCTTGAAAAACTGTTTTTT
. TRBJ2-1 TRBV4-2 TRBD1 CASSQARTGRNEQFF TGTGCCAGCAGCCAAGCCCGGACAGGTCGGAATGAGCAGTTCTTC
. TRBJ2-6 TRBV6-5 . CASTIGGSGANVLTF TGTGCCAGCACCATCGGGGGCTCTGGGGCCAACGTCCTGACTTTC
. TRBJ1-3 TRBV6-6 . CASSYSEWAGNTIYF TGTGCCAGCAGTTACTCAGAGTGGGCTGGAAACACCATATATTTT
. TRBJ1-5 TRBV6-5 . CASSRGQGRDQPQHF TGTGCCAGCAGCAGGGGTCAAGGGAGGGATCAGCCCCAGCATTTT